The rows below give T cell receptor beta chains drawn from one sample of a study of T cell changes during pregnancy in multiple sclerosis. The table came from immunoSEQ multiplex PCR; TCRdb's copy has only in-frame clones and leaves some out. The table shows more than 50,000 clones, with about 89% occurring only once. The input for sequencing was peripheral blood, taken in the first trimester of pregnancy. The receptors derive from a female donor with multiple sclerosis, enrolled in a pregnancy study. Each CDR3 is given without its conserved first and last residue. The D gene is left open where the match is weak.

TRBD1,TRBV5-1,ASSSYGTGGSHEQY
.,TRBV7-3,ASSPGRGLGEKLF
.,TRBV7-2,ASSLGDDREAF
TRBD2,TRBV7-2,ASSDGLAGAFTGELF
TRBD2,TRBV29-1,SVERAGDEQF
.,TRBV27,ASSLGGLRAYEQY
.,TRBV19,ASRAGGYGYT
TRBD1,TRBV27,ASSFPGQGEEQF
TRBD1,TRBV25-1,ASSPGQGLYQPQH
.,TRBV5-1,ASSLQGTYEQY
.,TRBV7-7,ASSQNPSTDTQY
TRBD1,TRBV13,ASSTPGQGTDTQY
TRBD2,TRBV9,ASSRTSGAQETQY
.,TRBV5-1,ASTPGVHDEQF
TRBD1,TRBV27,ASRIREQGAEAF
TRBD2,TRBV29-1,SATPGREGAYEQY
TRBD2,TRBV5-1,ASSLGLAGGLYTQY
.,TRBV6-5,ASSLGVTQETQY
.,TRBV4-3,ASSQGQGSYGYT
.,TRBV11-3,ASSPQGNTEAF
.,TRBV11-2,ASSLVGTNTGELF
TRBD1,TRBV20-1,SAGQGAEAF
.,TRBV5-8,ASSFWGVGGEKLF